Following are 19 T cell receptor beta chains from one sample sequenced in a study of cytomegalovirus exposure and HLA in healthy donors. Vbeta (60) and Jbeta (13) primers were used in the PCR. Repertoires were generated with immunoSEQ multiplex PCR, while TCRdb's copy carries only in-frame clones and drops some. The table lists about 160,000 clones, about 65% of them singletons, with over 2.5% in the top ten. Sequenced sample: PBMCs. All receptors come from a woman aged 30 to 39 in good health and CMV-seronegative.

In nucleotides, the CDR3 is TGTGCCAGCAGTCCCCTAGCGGGTTCGTCGGAGCAGTTCTTC. Translation: CASSPLAGSSEQFF. This rearrangement joins TRBV6-1 to TRBJ2-1, with 8 positions matching TRBD2. The trim removed 5 bases at V and 10 bases at J, leaving 10 bases unmatched. Looked up from germline, CDR1 is MNHNS and CDR2 is SASEGT. The length of the CDR3 is 14 residues.

This chain uses TRBV7-9 with TRBJ1-2; tentatively, D is TRBD1 (5 bases). The V end lost 5 bases, the J end lost 5 bases, and 21 bases lay between the germline ends. This CDR3 has 16 residues. Germline V gives CDR1 SEHNR, CDR2 FQNEAQ (reference sequence). CDR3 sequence (DNA): TGTGCCAGCAGCCCATTTCTACAGGCCCCTACTTATGGCTACACCTTC. It codes for CASSPFLQAPTYGYTF.

V gene TRBV30 combines with J gene TRBJ2-1; 9 bases are shared with TRBD2. Germline V gene sequence: CDR1 GTSNPN, CDR2 SVGIG (reference sequence). Unmatched junction bases numbered 2, after V lost 8 bases and J lost 0 bases. This CDR3 spans 13 amino acids. The CDR3 loop is CASSGSSYNEQFF. The CDR3 nucleotides read TGTGCCAGTAGCGGGAGCTCCTACAATGAGCAGTTCTTC.

This clone was seen a single time. The chain couples TRBV11-2 to TRBJ2-1; 7 nucleotides match TRBD1. This CDR3 region has 15 residues. Germline-derived CDR1 and CDR2 are SGHAT and FQNNGV. V dropped 5 bases and J dropped 5; count of bases not matched to a gene: 9. Here the CDR3 DNA reads TGTGCCAGCAGCCCCCGGACAGGTTCGCACAATGAGCAGTTCTTC. It encodes CASSPRTGSHNEQFF.

The chain carries TRBV5-1 and TRBJ2-5; 9 nucleotides line up with TRBD2. The CDR3 loop spans 17 amino acids. V was clipped by 3 bases and J by 1 base; unmatched bases: 10. CDR1 is SGHRS and CDR2 is YFSETQ in the germline V gene. As DNA, the CDR3 is TGCGCCAGCAGCTGGGGGGGGCTAGCGGGACTCCAAGAGACCCAGTACTTC. Encoded protein: CASSWGGLAGLQETQYF. Full variable domain (rest looked up from reference TRBV5-1 and TRBJ2-5): KAGVTQTPRYLIKTRGQQVTLSCSPISGHRSVSWYQQTPGQGLQFLFEYFSETQRNKGNFPGRFSGRQFSNSRSEMNVSTLELGDSALYLCASSWGGLAGLQETQYFGPGTRLLVL.

This chain connects TRBV7-2 to TRBJ2-3; TRBD2 agrees at 11 bases. Looked up from germline, CDR1 is SGHTA and CDR2 is FQGNSA. The CDR3 sequence is 18 residues long. V lost 0 bases, J lost 4 bases, and 9 bases stayed unmatched. The CDR3 loop reads CASSLARLAGILADTQYF. The DNA for the CDR3 is TGTGCCAGCAGCTTAGCGCGACTAGCGGGAATCTTGGCAGATACGCAGTATTTT.

This clone was counted once. The gene calls are TRBV16 and TRBJ2-2; D remains ambiguous. CDR3 length: 19 residues. V was trimmed by 2 bases and J by 5 bases, leaving 24 bases between them. Germline V gene sequence: CDR1 KGHSY, CDR2 FQNENV. The CDR3 DNA is TGTGCCAGCAGCCAAGTGGCAGCGCCCACGAATTATCAAACCGGGGAGCTGTTTTTT. Protein: CASSQVAAPTNYQTGELFF.

This chain connects TRBV19 to TRBJ2-7, with D maybe TRBD1 (6 bases). The ends were cut back, 5 bases at V and 2 bases at J, with 16 bases in the middle. In germline, CDR1 is LNHDA, CDR2 SQIVND (reference sequence). This CDR3 is built from 15 residues. The CDR3 DNA is TGTGCCAGTAGTCCCGGGACAACCGGACCCTACGAGCAGTACTTC. Translation gives CASSPGTTGPYEQYF.

The rearrangement joins TRBV5-4 to TRBJ2-3; no clear D. CDR1 SGHNT and CDR2 YYREEE come from the germline V gene (reference sequence). Deletions cut 0 bases from V and 6 bases from J, with 17 bases between. This CDR3 has 16 residues. The CDR3 nucleotides are TGTGCCAGCAGCTTGGAAGTAGCTAACTCCGAGGATACGCAGTATTTT. Protein sequence: CASSLEVANSEDTQYF.

This clone was detected a few times. V gene TRBV4-1 combines with J gene TRBJ1-2, with TRBD1 as a possible D gene (6 bases). Trimming shortened V by 0 bases and J by 4 bases, and 15 bases separated the two germline ends. This CDR3 has 16 amino acids. Germline CDR1 MGHRA, CDR2 YSYEKL. The CDR3 region has the DNA TGCGCCAGCAGCCAAGATCGTGTAGGGGGTATCTATGGCTACACCTTC. This translates into CASSQDRVGGIYGYTF.

Comment on this clone: At one end the junction does not follow the germline gene, possibly because of a read error. The V gene is TRBV28, the J gene TRBJ1-2; D unclear. The germline V gene encodes CDR1 MDHEN and CDR2 SYDVKM. This CDR3 region has 12 residues. CDR3 sequence (DNA): TGTGCCAGCAGCCTCCAGAACTATGGCTACCCCTTC. The encoded protein is CASSLQNYGYPF.

The genes are TRBV27 and TRBJ2-5; 10 bases fit TRBD1. This CDR3 is 16 amino acids long. Trimming took 1 base from V and 3 from J; bases not matched to a gene: 5. Germline lookup yields CDR1 MNHEY and CDR2 SMNVEV (reference sequence). Here the CDR3 reads CASSLFFGTGEETQYF. The CDR3 nucleotides read TGTGCCAGCAGTTTATTTTTTGGGACAGGGGAAGAGACCCAGTACTTC.

This chain links TRBV11-3 with TRBJ2-3; no clear D. This CDR3 is built from 14 residues. From germline, CDR1 is SGHNT and CDR2 YENEEA. Trimming took 4 bases from V and 4 from J, leaving 12 bases between them. CDR3 nucleotide sequence: TGTGCCAGCAGCTCGCCGGCAGGTCCAGATACGCAGTATTTT. Its translation: CASSSPAGPDTQYF. Together with reference TRBV11-3 and TRBJ2-3, the CDR3 gives the full variable domain: EAGVVQSPRYKIIEKKQPVAFWCNPISGHNTLYWYLQNLGQGPELLIRYENEEAVDDSQLPKDRFSAERLKGVDSTLKIQPAELGDSAVYLCASSSPAGPDTQYFGPGTRLTVL.

This clone occurred once. The chain is built from TRBV4-3 and TRBJ2-3, with TRBD2 matching over 8 bases. V gave up 0 bases and J gave up 0 bases; unmatched junction bases: 5. CDR3 size: 17 residues. The V gene's germline CDR1 is LGHNA and CDR2 YSLEER. CDR3 in amino acids: CASSQDPAGGSTDTQYF. The CDR3 bases are TGCGCCAGCAGCCAAGACCCGGCGGGGGGTAGCACAGATACGCAGTATTTT.

This chain joins TRBV5-4 and TRBJ1-2; D is undetermined. Germline loops: CDR1 SGHNT, CDR2 YYREEE (reference sequence). V was trimmed by 0 bases and J by 2 bases, leaving 11 bases between them. CDR3 length equals 15 residues. Written as DNA, the CDR3 is TGTGCCAGCAGCTTGGCCCCGACAAGCAACTATGGCTACACCTTC. It is translated as CASSLAPTSNYGYTF.

The chain has TRBV6-1 and TRBJ2-2, with 9 bases aligning to TRBD1. V was clipped by 4 bases and J by 5 bases; unmatched bases: 8. This CDR3 region has 16 residues. Germline CDR1 and CDR2: MNHNS and SASEGT. This chain's CDR3 is CASSAPWTGVTGELFF. The CDR3 region has the DNA TGTGCCAGCAGTGCCCCCTGGACAGGGGTTACCGGGGAGCTGTTTTTT.

This CDR3 is CASSLVGGGAGYTF. The CDR3 DNA follows: TGTGCCAGCAGCTTAGTTGGAGGGGGCGCGGGCTACACCTTC. The genes are TRBV7-2 and TRBJ1-2; 7 bases are shared with TRBD1. Germline loops: CDR1 SGHTA, CDR2 FQGNSA. The V segment lost 1 base and the J segment 8 bases; nucleotides outside the gene matches: 7. The CDR3 runs to 14 residues.

The chain combines TRBV5-8 with TRBJ2-5, with D maybe TRBD2 (6 bases). The CDR3 runs 14 residues. Germline CDR1 and CDR2: SGHTS and YDEGEE. V was pared by 5 bases and J by 9 bases, with 20 bases between. The CDR3 DNA sequence: TGTGCCAGCAGGTTTGACGGCAAGCCGGGGGCCCAGTACTTC. Amino acid sequence: CASRFDGKPGAQYF.

About this clone: The sample holds other DNA sequences that translate to the same CDR3. As DNA, the CDR3 is TGTGCCAGCAGTTTGGTCTCCAGGGAGCAGTACTTC. Protein sequence: CASSLVSREQYF. V usage is TRBV28 and J usage is TRBJ2-7; D uncertain. This CDR3 comprises 12 residues. Germline V gives CDR1 MDHEN, CDR2 SYDVKM. V gave up 3 bases and J gave up 7 bases, with 10 bases separating them.